The 7 T cell receptor beta chains given below trace back to one sample, sequenced in a study of cytomegalovirus exposure and HLA in healthy donors. PCR amplification relied on 60 Vbeta primers (plus 13 Jbeta primers). Repertoires were generated with immunoSEQ multiplex PCR, while TCRdb's copy carries only in-frame clones and drops some. The table records about 190,000 clones, about 86% of them present only once. Material: PBMCs. The origin of the receptors is a woman under 30 in good health and CMV-seropositive.

About this clone itself: One end of the junction fails to match germline, which may point to a read error. The CDR3 loop reads CASSLEPQGLNF. In DNA form, the CDR3 reads TGTGCCAGCAGCTTAGAGCCACAGGGGCTGAACTTT. The V call is TRBV7-9, the J call TRBJ1-1, with TRBD1 identical over 7 bases. This CDR3 region has 12 residues. CDR1 and CDR2 (germline): SEHNR, FQNEAQ (reference sequence).

The V gene is TRBV5-4, the J gene TRBJ2-7; tentatively, D is TRBD1 (6 bases). Germline loops: CDR1 SGHNT, CDR2 YYREEE (reference sequence). The V and J ends lost 0 bases and 4 bases respectively, with 17 bases between them. The CDR3 is 16 amino acids. CDR3 sequence (DNA): TGTGCCAGCAGCTTGGAAAAAACAGGGTTGGTTTACGAGCAGTACTTC. Encoded protein: CASSLEKTGLVYEQYF.

This clone was found a few times. An end of the junction differs from the germline gene, which may be a read error. The gene calls are TRBV5-4 and TRBJ1-5, with 8 bases identical to TRBD1. The CDR3 runs to 17 residues. CDR1 and CDR2 (germline): SGHNT, YYREEE (reference sequence). The CDR3 DNA reads as TGCGCCAGCAGCCAAGCTCAAATGGGACAGGTCGTTCAGCCCCAGCATTTT. Translated, it gives CASSQAQMGQVVQPQHF.

This chain uses TRBV6-4 with TRBJ1-5; tentative D call: TRBD1 (5 bases). The CDR3 spans 13 residues. Deletions cut 5 bases from V and 7 bases from J, with 12 bases between. Germline assignment: CDR1 MRHNA and CDR2 SNTAGT. The CDR3 loop reads CASSQGAGQPQHF. The CDR3 coding sequence is TGTGCCAGCAGTCAAGGGGCGGGGCAGCCCCAGCATTTT.

The J gene is TRBJ2-7, the V gene TRBV6-9; 10 positions match TRBD1. J gave up 3 bases and V 10 bases, and 6 bases lay outside the gene matches. The V gene's germline CDR1 is MNHGY and CDR2 SVAAGI. CDR3 length equals 13 residues. The CDR3, as DNA: TGTGCCATCCCGGGACAGGGGTTCTACGAGCAGTACGTC. Its translation: CAIPGQGFYEQYV.

The chain carries TRBV30 and TRBJ1-3; 7 bases are shared with TRBD1. The CDR3 runs to 14 residues. The J segment lost 0 bases and the V segment lost 4 bases, leaving 3 bases of the junction unmatched. Germline V gene sequence: CDR1 GTSNPN, CDR2 SVGIG (reference sequence). CDR3 nucleotide sequence: TGTGCCTGGAATACAGGGGTCTCTGGAAACACCATATATTTT. This gives the protein CAWNTGVSGNTIYF. Full variable domain (missing parts from reference TRBV30 and TRBJ1-3): SQTIHQWPATLVQPVGSPLSLECTVEGTSNPNLYWYRQAAGRGLQLLFYSVGIGQISSEVPQNLSASRPQDRQFILSSKKLLLSDSGFYLCAWNTGVSGNTIYFGEGSWLTVV.

The gene calls are TRBV4-1 and TRBJ2-3, with 7 bases lining up with TRBD1. CDR1 is MGHRA and CDR2 is YSYEKL in the germline V gene. Trimming at V came to 5 bases and at J to 3 bases, leaving 2 bases not matched to a gene. This CDR3 spans 13 amino acids. CDR3 amino acids: CASSAQGTDTQYF. The CDR3 coding sequence is TGCGCCAGCAGCGCACAGGGGACAGATACGCAGTATTTT.